Listed below are T cell receptor beta chains from one sample, sequenced in a study of beta chain features in type 1 diabetes. Some clones are missing from TCRdb's copy, which holds only in-frame ones; the method was immunoSEQ multiplex PCR. The table has under 900,000 clones, about a sixth seen once. The sequenced sample consisted of naive CD4+ T cells from blood. The receptor set was obtained from a woman in her late teens or twenties in good health. The CDR3 runs from the conserved cysteine through the conserved F or W. A D gene is named only where the DNA matches it firmly. Only some rows state a clone size, as once, few, many or a class for expanded clones.

v_gene	abundance	j_gene	d_gene	CDR3nt	CDR3aa
TRBV7-2	.	TRBJ2-1	.	TGTGCCAGCAGCCCCGTCAATGAGCAGTTCTTC	CASSPVNEQFF
TRBV4-2	.	TRBJ1-2	.	TGTGCCAGCAGCCAATCCCCGGGCCAGGGACATTTAGGTGGCTACACCTTC	CASSQSPGQGHLGGYTF
TRBV15	.	TRBJ2-4	TRBD2	TGTGCCACCAGCAGAGGGAGGGGCGGGACTAGCGGGAGGGCCGTAAACATTCAGTACTTC	CATSRGRGGTSGRAVNIQYF
TRBV6-5	few	TRBJ2-7	TRBD2	TGTGCCAGCAGTAGACTAGCGGGAACCGCCTACGAGCAGTACTTC	CASSRLAGTAYEQYF
TRBV2	.	TRBJ1-1	.	TGTGCCAGCAGTGTTGAGGGTCCCACTGAAGCTTTCTTT	CASSVEGPTEAFF
TRBV10-3	.	TRBJ2-2	TRBD1	TGTGCCATCATCCGAGGGACAGGGGGAAACCTCGGGGAGCTGTTTTTT	CAIIRGTGGNLGELFF
TRBV4-1	.	TRBJ1-1	TRBD1	TGTGCCAGCAGCCCCGAGGGGGCAGGAGCGAACACTGAAGCTTTCTTT	CASSPEGAGANTEAFF
TRBV6-6	few	TRBJ2-7	.	TGTGCCAGCAGTTACACGACAGGGACTCCCTACGAGCAGTACTTC	CASSYTTGTPYEQYF
TRBV5-4	few	TRBJ2-1	TRBD1	TGTGCCAGCAGCACCAGGACAGGGTTTAGTTCCTACAATGAGCAGTTCTTC	CASSTRTGFSSYNEQFF
TRBV30	.	TRBJ2-1	.	TGTGCCTGGATGGGGCGGAGAAGTACCAATGAGCAGTTCTTC	CAWMGRRSTNEQFF
TRBV7-9	few	TRBJ2-7	TRBD2	TGTGCCAGCAGACGTAGCGGGACCAGCGAGCAGTACTTC	CASRRSGTSEQYF
TRBV7-9	.	TRBJ2-5	.	TGTGCCAGCAGCTCTATAGGTGGAGTCTCCGAGACCCAGTACTTC	CASSSIGGVSETQYF
TRBV28	.	TRBJ2-7	TRBD1	TGTGCCAGCATAGAGGGACAGGGGGCCTACGAGCAGTACTTC	CASIEGQGAYEQYF
TRBV7-9	.	TRBJ2-6	.	TGTGCCAGCAGCTTGACGGGATCTGGGGCCAACGTCCTGACTTTC	CASSLTGSGANVLTF
TRBV9	few	TRBJ2-2	.	TGTGCCAGCAGCGTAGCCACCCAGGAGCGGCACACCGGGGAGCTGTTTTTT	CASSVATQERHTGELFF
TRBV28	few	TRBJ1-3	.	TGTGCCAGCAGTTTACCAGGGACTGGAAACACCATATATTTT	CASSLPGTGNTIYF
TRBV27	.	TRBJ1-2	.	TGTGCCAGCAGGACCCGGCGACAGAACGACTATGGCTACACCTTC	CASRTRRQNDYGYTF
TRBV10-3	many	TRBJ2-7	.	TGTGCCATCAGTCGGTACCGGAGCTCCTACGAGCAGTACTTC	CAISRYRSSYEQYF
TRBV5-1	few	TRBJ2-7	TRBD1	TGCGCCAGCAGCGTCGGGACAGAGGCGGCCTACGAGCAGTACTTC	CASSVGTEAAYEQYF
TRBV5-4	.	TRBJ2-5	TRBD1	TGTGCCAGCAGCTTCGACAGGGCGGAGACCCAGTACTTC	CASSFDRAETQYF
TRBV10-3	.	TRBJ2-1	.	TGTGCCATCCAGAAGGATGGCCTCTCCTACAATGAGCAGTTCTTC	CAIQKDGLSYNEQFF
TRBV5-4	few	TRBJ2-1	TRBD2	TGTGCCAGCAGCTTGTACCCTAGCGGGAGGACGGGTGAGCAGTTCTTC	CASSLYPSGRTGEQFF
TRBV9	few	TRBJ2-1	TRBD2	TGTGCCAGCAGCGTACGCAGCGGGAGTGTGGTTGAGCAGTTCTTC	CASSVRSGSVVEQFF
TRBV6-5	few	TRBJ1-2	.	TGTGCCAGCAGTTACTCCGGGCGGGTTAACTATGGCTACACCTTC	CASSYSGRVNYGYTF
TRBV5-4	.	TRBJ1-5	.	TGTGCCAGCAGCTTGGGACCCTTTAGCAATCAGCCCCAGCATTTT	CASSLGPFSNQPQHF
TRBV7-2	.	TRBJ2-7	TRBD2	TGTGCCAGCAGCTACGGGACTAGCTCCCACGAGCAGTACTTC	CASSYGTSSHEQYF
TRBV6-5	.	TRBJ2-7	.	TGTGCCAGCAGTTACTCGGACAGTAGTTACGAGCAGTACTTC	CASSYSDSSYEQYF
TRBV19	few	TRBJ2-2	.	TGTGCCAGTAGTATAGCAGGGGCCGGGGAGCTGTTTTTT	CASSIAGAGELFF
TRBV28	few	TRBJ2-3	.	TGTGCCAGCAGTCAGGGGCCAACAGATACGCAGTATTTT	CASSQGPTDTQYF
TRBV7-3	.	TRBJ2-3	TRBD2	TGTGCCAGCAGCTCGATAGCGGGTAGGACAGATACGCAGTATTTT	CASSSIAGRTDTQYF
TRBV7-2	.	TRBJ1-1	TRBD1	TGTGCCAGCAGCCTAGACGGGACAGGGGGAACTGAAGCTTTCTTT	CASSLDGTGGTEAFF